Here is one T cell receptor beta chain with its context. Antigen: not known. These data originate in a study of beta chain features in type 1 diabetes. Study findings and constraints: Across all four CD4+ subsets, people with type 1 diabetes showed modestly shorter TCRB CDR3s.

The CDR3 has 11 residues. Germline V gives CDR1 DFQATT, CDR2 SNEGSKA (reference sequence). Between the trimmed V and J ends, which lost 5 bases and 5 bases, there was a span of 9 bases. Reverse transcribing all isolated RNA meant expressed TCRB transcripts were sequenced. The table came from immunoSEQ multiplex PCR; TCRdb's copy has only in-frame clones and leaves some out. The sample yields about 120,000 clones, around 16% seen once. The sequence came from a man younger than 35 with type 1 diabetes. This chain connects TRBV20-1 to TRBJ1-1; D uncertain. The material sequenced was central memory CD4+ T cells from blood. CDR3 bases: TGCAGTGCTCCTGGTGGAACTGAAGCTTTCTTT. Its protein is CSAPGGTEAFF.